This T cell receptor (beta chain) derives from a study of blood T cell repertoires in COVID-19. Sequenced by immunoSEQ multiplex PCR; TCRdb stores in-frame clones only, minus some. In the table there are about 240,000 clones, 75% to 85% of which are singletons. V lost 2 bases to trimming and J lost 7 bases; unmatched junction nucleotides: 6. This CDR3 is built from 15 residues. Germline CDR1 is MDHEN and CDR2 is SYDVKM. The chain joins TRBV28 to TRBJ1-4; 8 positions match TRBD1. Sequenced: peripheral blood. The source of this sequence is an elderly woman with COVID-19, enrolled during active disease. The CDR3 sequence is CASSLAGGGGEKLFF. In DNA form, the CDR3 reads TGTGCCAGCAGTTTAGCAGGGGGCGGGGGTGAAAAACTGTTTTTT.